What follows are 24 T cell receptor beta chains derived from one specimen sequenced in a study of blood T cell repertoires in COVID-19. Sequencing was performed with immunoSEQ multiplex PCR; in TCRdb, only in-frame clones are kept and a portion is missing. The table records 75,000 to 100,000 clones, approximately 86% of them present only once. Sequencing was carried out using peripheral blood. The receptors stem from a woman aged 80 or older with acute or convalescent COVID-19.

This clone was picked up one time. The CDR3 bases are TGTGCCAGCAGCTCCCGACAGGGGGACACCGGGGAGCTGTTTTTT. Amino acids: CASSSRQGDTGELFF. This rearrangement joins TRBV11-3 to TRBJ2-2, with TRBD1 identical over 9 bases. The CDR3 totals 15 residues. V dropped 4 bases and J dropped 3; count of bases not matched to a gene: 3. Germline V gives CDR1 SGHNT, CDR2 YENEEA.

V gene TRBV7-9 combines with J gene TRBJ1-2; possible D gene TRBD1, 6 bases. V was trimmed by 5 bases and J by 3 bases, leaving 22 bases between them. The length of the CDR3 is 17 residues. Per the germline V gene, CDR1 is SEHNR and CDR2 is FQNEAQ (reference sequence). For the CDR3, the DNA is TGTGCCAGCAGCACCACGTATCCTCAGGGGCAGGACTATGGCTACACCTTC. It encodes CASSTTYPQGQDYGYTF.

On this clone itself: One end of the junction fails to match germline, which may point to a read error. The chain links TRBV19 to TRBJ1-5; D is undetermined. Germline V gene lookup returns CDR1 LNHDA and CDR2 SQIVND (reference sequence). The CDR3 consists of 15 residues. For the CDR3, the DNA is TGTGCCAGTAGTCTGGACGGCCGTAGCGATCAGCCCCAGCATTTT. Its protein product is CASSLDGRSDQPQHF.

The V call is TRBV5-6, the J call TRBJ2-1, with D possibly TRBD2 on 5 matching bases. The CDR3 extends over 16 amino acids. The ends were cut back, 0 bases at V and 1 base at J, with 11 bases in the middle. Germline CDR1 SGHDT, CDR2 YYEEEE. The CDR3 coding sequence is TGTGCCAGCAGCTTGGTTGCTGGGAGTTCCTACAATGAGCAGTTCTTC. Its translation is CASSLVAGSSYNEQFF. The full variable domain, completed using reference TRBV5-6 and TRBJ2-1, is DAGVTQSPTHLIKTRGQQVTLRCSPKSGHDTVSWYQQALGQGPQFIFQYYEEEERQRGNFPDRFSGHQFPNYSSELNVNALLLGDSALYLCASSLVAGSSYNEQFFGPGTRLTVL.

V and J are TRBV6-6 and TRBJ2-2; D gene uncertain. The CDR3 is made up of 12 amino acids. With 6 bases removed from V and 1 base from J, the gap between germline ends came to 3 bases. CDR1 and CDR2 (germline): MNHNY, SVGAGI (reference sequence). The CDR3 reads CASSGNTGELFF. For the CDR3, the DNA is TGTGCCAGCAGCGGGAACACCGGGGAGCTGTTTTTT.

The chain has TRBV4-2 and TRBJ2-7, with TRBD1 matching 7 bases. From germline, CDR1 is LGHNA and CDR2 YNFKEQ. Unmatched junction bases numbered 5, after V lost 2 bases and J lost 1 base. This CDR3 region has 15 residues. In nucleotides, the CDR3 is TGTGCCAGCAGCCAAAGAGGGGGCCTTTCCTACGAGCAGTACTTC. It specifies CASSQRGGLSYEQYF.

The V gene is TRBV24-1, the J gene TRBJ1-2; D may be TRBD1 (6 bases). V was shortened by 2 bases and J by 6 bases, with 9 bases between the two germline ends. Germline-derived CDR1 and CDR2 are KGHDR and SFDVKD. The CDR3 extends over 13 amino acids. CDR3 sequence reads: CATSDSAGDGYTF. For the CDR3, the DNA is TGTGCCACCAGTGATTCGGCAGGGGATGGCTACACCTTC.

This chain links TRBV2 with TRBJ2-1, with D tentatively TRBD1 (6 bases). Trimming stripped 0 bases from V and 7 bases from J, with 13 bases between. CDR1 SNHLY and CDR2 FYNNEI come from the germline V gene. The CDR3 is 15 amino acids. In DNA, the CDR3 is TGTGCCAGCAGTGAAGCTACAGGGTGGGCAAATGAGCAGTTCTTC. Its protein product is CASSEATGWANEQFF.

V and J are TRBV7-9 and TRBJ2-7; 9 nucleotides match TRBD1. CDR1 SEHNR and CDR2 FQNEAQ come from the germline V gene (reference sequence). V shed 1 base and J 7 bases; nucleotides not matched to a gene: 2. The CDR3 sequence is 13 residues long. The CDR3 region is CASSLGTGEEQYF. The CDR3 nucleotides read TGTGCCAGCAGCTTAGGGACAGGGGAAGAGCAGTACTTC.

V and J are TRBV5-1 and TRBJ1-5; TRBD1 is a possible D gene (5 bases). The CDR3 consists of 15 residues. V shed 4 bases and J shed 4 bases, with 15 bases lying between them. Germline V lookup: CDR1 SGHRS, CDR2 YFSETQ. CDR3 loop: CASSPGEGRNQPQHF. The CDR3 DNA reads as TGCGCCAGCAGCCCTGGAGAGGGGAGGAATCAGCCCCAGCATTTT. The complete variable domain, with remaining parts taken from reference TRBV5-1 and TRBJ1-5, reads KAGVTQTPRYLIKTRGQQVTLSCSPISGHRSVSWYQQTPGQGLQFLFEYFSETQRNKGNFPGRFSGRQFSNSRSEMNVSTLELGDSALYLCASSPGEGRNQPQHFGDGTRLSIL.

The J gene is TRBJ2-1, the V gene TRBV11-2; weak D call: TRBD1 (6 bases). The CDR3 covers 17 residues. The V end was cut by 1 base, the J end by 4 bases, with 17 bases between. Germline V gene sequence: CDR1 SGHAT, CDR2 FQNNGV. The CDR3 is CASSLVGHRAGYNEQFF. The DNA for the CDR3 is TGTGCCAGCAGCTTAGTGGGCCACAGGGCCGGGTACAATGAGCAGTTCTTC.

The chain combines TRBV6-5 with TRBJ1-1, with D uncertain. The germline CDR1 and CDR2 sequences are MNHEY and SVGAGI. V lost 5 bases to trimming and J lost 1 base, with 14 bases between them. There are 15 residues in the CDR3. The CDR3 DNA reads TGTGCCAGCAGTCCCAGTACAGCCCAGAACACTGAAGCTTTCTTT. Amino acids: CASSPSTAQNTEAFF.

This clone showed up just once. The chain has TRBV5-1 and TRBJ2-2; 8 bases fit TRBD1. With 0 bases clipped from V and 6 bases from J, the junction kept 4 bases outside the gene matches. The CDR3 runs to 15 residues. Germline V lookup: CDR1 SGHRS, CDR2 YFSETQ. DNA of the CDR3: TGCGCCAGCAGCTTGGTGACAGGGGCCCCCGGGGAGCTGTTTTTT. Translating it yields CASSLVTGAPGELFF.

The chain is built from TRBV7-3 and TRBJ2-6, with D tentatively TRBD2 (6 bases). This CDR3 contains 15 residues. Trimming removed 5 bases from V and 1 base from J, with 9 bases in between. Germline lookup yields CDR1 SGHTA and CDR2 FQGTGA. CDR3 sequence reads: CASSLGRSGANVLTF. Written as DNA, the CDR3 is TGTGCCAGCAGCCTGGGGAGGTCTGGGGCCAACGTCCTGACTTTC.

V usage is TRBV3-1 (or the pseudogene TRBV3-2) and J usage is TRBJ1-1; D remains ambiguous. Deletions cut 3 bases from V and 1 base from J, with 9 bases between. Germline V lookup: CDR1 LGHDT, CDR2 YNNKEL (reference sequence). The CDR3 totals 14 residues. In DNA, the CDR3 is TGTGCCAGCAGCCACCGACGGAGGAACACTGAAGCTTTCTTT. Its protein product is CASSHRRRNTEAFF.

This clone has a single count. The CDR3 loop reads CASSLFPGSTGELFF. CDR3 sequence (DNA): TGTGCCAGCAGTTTATTTCCAGGGTCCACCGGGGAGCTGTTTTTT. J is TRBJ2-2 and V is TRBV27; D might be TRBD1 (5 bases). The V gene lost 1 base and the J gene lost 4 bases, with 10 bases spanning the gap. The CDR3 length is 15 residues. CDR1 is MNHEY, CDR2 SMNVEV, per germline (reference sequence).

This clone was observed once. The rearrangement joins TRBV5-1 to TRBJ1-3; 7 bases align to TRBD1. Germline V lookup: CDR1 SGHRS, CDR2 YFSETQ. This CDR3 spans 13 amino acids. The junction had 1 base not matched to a gene; V was cut back by 7 bases and J by 0 bases. The CDR3 nucleotides are TGCGCCAGCGGGGACAGCTCTGGAAACACCATATATTTT. Residues: CASGDSSGNTIYF.

This clone was counted once. The chain has TRBV18 and TRBJ1-6, with D unresolved. The CDR3 spans 14 residues. The ends were cut back, 2 bases at V and 7 bases at J, with 9 bases in the middle. In germline, CDR1 is KGHSH, CDR2 LQKENI. CDR3 sequence (DNA): TGTGCCAGCTCACCAAGCCCCTGGAATTCACCCCTCCACTTT. Translation: CASSPSPWNSPLHF.

The J gene is TRBJ2-1, the V gene TRBV6-1; possible D gene TRBD1, 5 bases. This CDR3 region has 15 residues. V shed 2 bases and J shed 2 bases, with 10 bases lying between them. Per the germline V gene, CDR1 is MNHNS and CDR2 is SASEGT. CDR3 sequence: CASSELQAAYNEQFF. The CDR3 coding sequence is TGTGCCAGCAGTGAATTACAGGCCGCCTACAATGAGCAGTTCTTC.

The chain is built from TRBV30 and TRBJ2-7; tentatively, D is TRBD1 (6 bases). CDR1 is GTSNPN, CDR2 SVGIG, per germline (reference sequence). The CDR3 has 15 amino acids. Trimming took 2 bases from V and 12 from J, leaving 26 bases between them. CDR3 sequence: CAWSIPSTGTNKRYF. As DNA, the CDR3 is TGTGCCTGGAGTATCCCCTCAACCGGGACAAACAAGAGGTACTTC.

This chain connects TRBV14 to TRBJ2-7; possibly TRBD2 for D (7 bases). Per germline, CDR1 SGHDN and CDR2 FVKESK. The V gene lost 1 base and the J gene lost 2 bases, with 12 bases spanning the gap. The CDR3 extends over 15 amino acids. CDR3 DNA sequence: TGTGCCAGCAGCCAAGGCCGGGGGGCGGCCTACGAGCAGTACTTC. It codes for CASSQGRGAAYEQYF.

The genes are TRBV27 and TRBJ2-5, with D possibly TRBD2 on 5 matching bases. This CDR3 has 13 amino acids. V dropped 5 bases and J dropped 7 bases, with 14 bases sitting between them. Germline-derived CDR1 and CDR2 are MNHEY and SMNVEV (reference sequence). The CDR3 region is CASSVGRYGTQYF. CDR3 DNA sequence: TGTGCCAGCAGTGTAGGGAGATACGGGACCCAGTACTTC.

This rearrangement joins TRBV10-3 to TRBJ2-1; 8 bases are a match to TRBD2. The CDR3 is made up of 16 amino acids. CDR1 is ENHRY and CDR2 is SYGVKD in the germline V gene. The ends lost 0 bases at V and 6 bases at J; junction bases unmatched: 7. The CDR3 region has the DNA TGTGCCATCAGTGAGTCACAACTAGCGGAATCCAATGAGCAGTTCTTC. This codes for CAISESQLAESNEQFF.

The CDR3 spells CASSRPGQGRGQPQHF. The DNA for the CDR3 is TGTGCCAGTAGTAGACCGGGACAGGGTAGGGGTCAGCCCCAGCATTTT. The chain links TRBV19 to TRBJ1-5; 9 bases line up with TRBD1. Unmatched junction bases numbered 10, after V lost 4 bases and J lost 6 bases. The CDR3 sequence is 16 residues long. Germline lookup yields CDR1 LNHDA and CDR2 SQIVND (reference sequence). Together with reference TRBV19 and TRBJ1-5, the CDR3 gives the full variable domain: DGGITQSPKYLFRKEGQNVTLSCEQNLNHDAMYWYRQDPGQGLRLIYYSQIVNDFQKGDIAEGYSVSREKKESFPLTVTSAQKNPTAFYLCASSRPGQGRGQPQHFGDGTRLSIL.